Below, 18 T cell receptor beta chains from the same sample are listed, as sequenced in a study of blood T cell repertoires in COVID-19. Using immunoSEQ multiplex PCR, the repertoire was profiled, and TCRdb retains in-frame clones only, with some absent. The table includes about 41,000 clones, roughly 80% detected once. Sequenced input: peripheral blood. All receptors come from a woman aged 60-70 years with acute or convalescent COVID-19.

The CDR3 DNA reads TGTGCCTGGAGTGTACAGGCGGGGAAAAACAATGAGCAGTTCTTC. Its translation is CAWSVQAGKNNEQFF. The chain joins TRBV30 to TRBJ2-1, with TRBD2 as a possible D gene (6 bases). Trimming took 0 bases from V and 5 from J, leaving 14 bases between them. CDR1 GTSNPN and CDR2 SVGIG come from the germline V gene (reference sequence). CDR3 size: 15 residues.

This clone has more than one count but fewer than ten. The chain is built from TRBV4-1 and TRBJ2-2, with 7 bases identical to TRBD2. This CDR3 contains 15 residues. Germline lookup yields CDR1 MGHRA and CDR2 YSYEKL. V trimming: 10 bases; J trimming: 1 base; junction bases outside the gene matches: 9. The CDR3 is CATKRGGGNTGELFF. The CDR3 DNA is TGCGCCACCAAGCGCGGGGGAGGGAACACCGGGGAGCTGTTTTTT.

This clone was observed a few times. The CDR3 DNA reads as TGCGCCAGCATCGCGGGAGGGGGTACCTACAATGAGCAGTTCTTC. It translates to CASIAGGGTYNEQFF. This chain connects TRBV5-1 to TRBJ2-1, with TRBD2 identical over 9 bases. Germline CDR1 reads SGHRS; CDR2 reads YFSETQ. Trimming removed 6 bases from V and 2 bases from J; junction bases left unmatched: 6. The CDR3 covers 15 residues.

The rearrangement links TRBV19 to TRBJ2-2, with TRBD2 identical over 9 bases. V trimming: 4 bases; J trimming: 3 bases; junction bases outside the gene matches: 3. CDR1 is LNHDA, CDR2 SQIVND, per germline (reference sequence). This CDR3 spans 15 amino acids. In nucleotides, the CDR3 is TGTGCCAGTAGTAGCGGGAGGGCCGACACCGGGGAGCTGTTTTTT. Residues: CASSSGRADTGELFF.

The V call is TRBV20-1, the J call TRBJ1-1; D unresolved. Germline V gives CDR1 DFQATT, CDR2 SNEGSKA (reference sequence). The CDR3 consists of 11 residues. V was pared by 0 bases and J by 5 bases, with 4 bases between. Written as DNA, the CDR3 is TGCAGTGCTAGAGATCAGACTGAAGCTTTCTTT. Translating it yields CSARDQTEAFF.

The V and J genes are TRBV28 and TRBJ2-1; the match to TRBD2 covers 16 bases. Germline V gene sequence: CDR1 MDHEN, CDR2 SYDVKM. CDR3 size: 17 residues. J was trimmed by 4 bases and V by 3 bases; bases with no gene match: 3. CDR3 DNA sequence: TGTGCCAGCAGTTTGGGACTAGCGGGAGGGCCTTACAATGAGCAGTTCTTC. It specifies CASSLGLAGGPYNEQFF.

The V call is TRBV28, the J call TRBJ2-3, with 8 bases that match TRBD1. CDR1 is MDHEN, CDR2 SYDVKM, per germline. Trimming cost V 2 bases and J 6 bases; bases outside gene matches: 10. This CDR3 is 16 amino acids long. The CDR3 protein is CASSLGKVRGQDTQYF. The CDR3 DNA follows: TGTGCCAGCAGTTTAGGGAAGGTCAGGGGGCAGGATACGCAGTATTTT.

V gene TRBV28 combines with J gene TRBJ1-2, with D maybe TRBD1 (5 bases). This CDR3 is built from 14 residues. Trimming removed 6 bases at V and 4 bases at J, with 15 bases between. Germline lookup yields CDR1 MDHEN and CDR2 SYDVKM. The CDR3 DNA follows: TGTGCCAGCAGCCAAGGGGTAGGCCTCTATGGCTACACCTTC. Residues: CASSQGVGLYGYTF.

V and J are TRBV4-1 and TRBJ1-4; 7 nucleotides align to TRBD1. The J segment lost 12 bases and the V segment lost 0 bases, leaving 16 bases of the junction unmatched. Germline assignment: CDR1 MGHRA and CDR2 YSYEKL. There are 17 residues in the CDR3. The CDR3 protein is CASSQDFDRRTDRELFF. CDR3 DNA: TGCGCCAGCAGCCAAGACTTCGATCGTAGAACCGACAGGGAACTGTTTTTT.

V is TRBV12-3 or TRBV12-4 and J is TRBJ2-7; D gene unclear. Trimming pared 6 bases from V and 6 bases from J, leaving 12 bases between. The CDR3 runs 12 residues. The CDR3 DNA reads as TGTGCCAGCAGCCGGGTTAAGGCCGAGCAGTACTTC. Translation: CASSRVKAEQYF.

The chain joins TRBV11-2 to TRBJ2-5; 7 nucleotides line up with TRBD2. Per the germline V gene, CDR1 is SGHAT and CDR2 is FQNNGV. This CDR3 has 14 residues. V shed 5 bases, J shed 5 bases, and the junction held 8 bases outside the gene matches. The CDR3 sequence: CASSHAGVVETQYF. The CDR3 DNA reads TGTGCCAGCAGCCACGCGGGAGTCGTGGAGACCCAGTACTTC.

This sequence joins TRBV5-1 and TRBJ2-1; TRBD2 might be the D (5 bases). CDR3 length: 14 residues. Germline V CDR1 and CDR2: SGHRS, YFSETQ. The V end was cut by 7 bases, the J end by 2 bases, with 13 bases between. CDR3 region: CASSSGLTYNEQFF. As DNA, the CDR3 is TGCGCCAGCTCCAGCGGATTAACCTACAATGAGCAGTTCTTC.

Written as DNA, the CDR3 is TGTGCCAGTAATCGACAGGGGAGGGGTGAAAAACTGTTTTTT. Amino acids: CASNRQGRGEKLFF. This sequence joins TRBV19 and TRBJ1-4; 8 bases are a match to TRBD1. This CDR3 has 14 amino acids. CDR1 is LNHDA and CDR2 is SQIVND in the germline V gene (reference sequence). V gave up 7 bases and J gave up 7 bases; unmatched junction bases: 8.

The V and J genes are TRBV2 and TRBJ2-3, with TRBD2 identical over 10 bases. The germline CDR1 and CDR2 sequences are SNHLY and FYNNEI. This CDR3 spans 15 amino acids. The trim removed 4 bases at V and 3 bases at J, leaving 4 bases unmatched. The CDR3: CASSGLSGGTDTQYF. CDR3 in DNA: TGTGCCAGCAGTGGCCTTAGCGGGGGGACAGATACGCAGTATTTT.

The J gene is TRBJ2-1, the V gene TRBV24-1; 9 nucleotides align to TRBD2. CDR3 length: 18 residues. J gave up 4 bases and V 4 bases, and 13 bases lay outside the gene matches. Germline loops: CDR1 KGHDR, CDR2 SFDVKD. The CDR3 reads CATSDPSPLAGSYNEQFF. DNA of the CDR3: TGTGCCACCAGTGACCCCTCCCCCCTAGCGGGAAGTTACAATGAGCAGTTCTTC.

Only one count was recorded for this clone. The V and J genes are TRBV2 and TRBJ2-2; no clear D. The ends were cut back, 6 bases at V and 0 bases at J, with 11 bases in the middle. This CDR3 spans 15 amino acids. Germline V gene lookup returns CDR1 SNHLY and CDR2 FYNNEI. Written as DNA, the CDR3 is TGTGCCAGCAGCCTTAAGACATCGAACACCGGGGAGCTGTTTTTT. Translated: CASSLKTSNTGELFF.

The rearrangement links TRBV24-1 to TRBJ2-1; 12 bases are shared with TRBD2. The V gene's germline CDR1 is KGHDR and CDR2 SFDVKD. The CDR3 sequence is 17 residues long. Germline trimming cut 3 bases from V and 6 bases from J; bases unmatched to any gene: 8. This CDR3 is CATSDTTSGSWGNEQFF. Written as DNA, the CDR3 is TGTGCCACCAGTGATACGACTAGCGGGAGTTGGGGCAATGAGCAGTTCTTC.

The chain joins TRBV19 to TRBJ2-5, with 11 bases fitting TRBD2. Germline lookup yields CDR1 LNHDA and CDR2 SQIVND (reference sequence). The V and J ends lost 6 bases and 3 bases, in that order; junction bases with no gene match: 9. CDR3 size: 16 residues. The CDR3 sequence is CASSRLLTSGEETQYF. CDR3 nucleotides: TGTGCCAGTAGCAGACTACTGACTAGCGGGGAAGAGACCCAGTACTTC.